The clone carrying this T cell receptor (beta chain) was detected ten times or more. Antigen: not known. With a J-beta primer mix and a sample-barcoded 5' primer, a second PCR ran about 7 to 12 cycles. TCRdb called the 5' RACE reads again in MiXCR, with one record for every CDR3 protein. The sample carries approximately 400,000 distinct CDR3 sequences, about half recorded once. This CDR3 is built from 13 residues. Trimming took 6 bases from V and 6 from J; bases not matched to a gene: 8. Looked up from germline, CDR1 is SQVTM and CDR2 is ANQGSEA. The data were taken from a study of blood T cells in healthy people across ages. Regarding the study as a whole: Higher naive T cell percentage went strongly together with higher TCR beta diversity. More naive CD4+ cells and higher diversity were found in long-lived than in aged donors.

The TCR was taken from a man aged 55 to 70 in good health. The sample was blood. This chain links TRBV29-1 with TRBJ2-7; TRBD2 aligns across 10 bases. CDR3: CSVGLGLASEQYF. The CDR3 region has the DNA TGCAGCGTGGGCTTGGGACTAGCGAGCGAGCAGTACTTC.